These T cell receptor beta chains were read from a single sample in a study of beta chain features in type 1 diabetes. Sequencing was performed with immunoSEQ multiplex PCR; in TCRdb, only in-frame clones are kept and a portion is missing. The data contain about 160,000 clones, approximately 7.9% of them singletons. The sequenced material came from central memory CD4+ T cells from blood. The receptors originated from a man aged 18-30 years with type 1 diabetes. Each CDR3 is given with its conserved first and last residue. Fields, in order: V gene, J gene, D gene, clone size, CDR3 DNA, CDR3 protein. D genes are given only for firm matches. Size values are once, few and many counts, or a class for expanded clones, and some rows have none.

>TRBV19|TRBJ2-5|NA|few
TGTGCCAGTGCCCACCCCGCGGGGAGAAAGACCCAGTACTTC
CASAHPAGRKTQYF
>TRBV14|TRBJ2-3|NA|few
TGTGCCAGCAGCCAAAGGACAGTGCCAGATACGCAGTATTTT
CASSQRTVPDTQYF
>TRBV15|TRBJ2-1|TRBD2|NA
TGTGCCACCAGCACCACGACTAGCGGGGCCAATGAGCAGTTCTTC
CATSTTTSGANEQFF
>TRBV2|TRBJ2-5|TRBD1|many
TGTGCCAGCAGTGGGGACAGGCCCCTTAAGTACTTC
CASSGDRPLKYF
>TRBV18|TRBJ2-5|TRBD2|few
TGTGCCAGCTCACGGTGGCGGGGGGGCCGCGAGACCCAGTACTTC
CASSRWRGGRETQYF
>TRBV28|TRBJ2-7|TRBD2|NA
TGTGCCACCGTCGTAGCGGGAGGGCGCGAGCAGTACTTC
CATVVAGGREQYF
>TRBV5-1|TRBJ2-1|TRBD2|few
TGCGCCAGCAGCTTGCCTAGCGGACTAGGGCATGAGCAGTTCTTC
CASSLPSGLGHEQFF
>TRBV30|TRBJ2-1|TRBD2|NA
TGTGCCTGGAGCCCTCCTCCGTGGCTAGCGGGGGGGGAGCAGTTCTTC
CAWSPPPWLAGGEQFF
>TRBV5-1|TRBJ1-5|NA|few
TGCGCCAGCAGAAGAGAGCTAGGTCAGCCCCAGCATTTT
CASRRELGQPQHF
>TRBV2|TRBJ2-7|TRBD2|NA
TGTGCCAGCAGACCGGGACTAGCGGGGGGATACGAGCAGTACTTC
CASRPGLAGGYEQYF
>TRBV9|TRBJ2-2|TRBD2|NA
TGTGCCAGCAGCGTAGGACTAGCGGACCCCCCCGGGGAGCTGTTTTTT
CASSVGLADPPGELFF
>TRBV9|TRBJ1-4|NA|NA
TGTGCCAGCAGCGCCCAAATCAGTCCAACTAATGAAAAACTGTTTTTT
CASSAQISPTNEKLFF
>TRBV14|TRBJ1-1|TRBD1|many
TGTGCCAGCAGCTTAACAGGGGCCACTGAAGCTTTCTTT
CASSLTGATEAFF
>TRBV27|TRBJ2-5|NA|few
TGTGCCAGCAGTTTATTGGCGGGGCTACAAGAGACCCAGTACTTC
CASSLLAGLQETQYF
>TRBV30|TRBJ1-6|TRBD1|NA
TGTGCCTGGAGTTTGACAGGGACAGGATCACCCCTCCACTTT
CAWSLTGTGSPLHF
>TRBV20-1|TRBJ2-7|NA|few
TGCAGTGCTAGATCAGACACTGAGCAGTACTTC
CSARSDTEQYF
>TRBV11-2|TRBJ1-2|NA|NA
TGTGCCAGCAGCGGTCCCCGGGTATCTAACTATGGCTACACCTTC
CASSGPRVSNYGYTF
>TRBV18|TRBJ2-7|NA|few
TGTGCCAGCTCACTGATAGAGAAGTACGAGCAGTACTTC
CASSLIEKYEQYF
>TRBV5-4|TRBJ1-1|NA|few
TGTGCCAGCAGCTTTAAAAGAGGGAACACTGAAGCTTTCTTT
CASSFKRGNTEAFF
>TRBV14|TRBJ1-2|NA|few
TGTGCCAGCAGCCAGGGGGCCAACTATGGCTACACCTTC
CASSQGANYGYTF
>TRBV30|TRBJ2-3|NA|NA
TGTGCCTGGAGTCGGCCCAGGAACTGGAATACGCAGTATTTT
CAWSRPRNWNTQYF
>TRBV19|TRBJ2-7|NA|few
TGTGCCAGCCTTCGACTTGGTGTATCCTACGAGCAGTACTTC
CASLRLGVSYEQYF
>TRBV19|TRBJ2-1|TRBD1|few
TGTGCCAGTAGTCCTGGGACAGGGTATCGGAATGAGCAGTTCTTC
CASSPGTGYRNEQFF
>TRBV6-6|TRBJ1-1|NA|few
TGTGCCAGCAGCCCCGCAGGGCCTGAAGCTTTCTTT
CASSPAGPEAFF
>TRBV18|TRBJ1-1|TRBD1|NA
TGTGCCAGCTCGTGGACAGGGTATGGGACTGAAGCTTTCTTT
CASSWTGYGTEAFF
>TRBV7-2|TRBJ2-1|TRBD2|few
TGTGCCAGCAGCTTAGAGCGGGGGCTTTGGAATGAGCAGTTCTTC
CASSLERGLWNEQFF
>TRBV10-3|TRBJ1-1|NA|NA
TGTGCCATCAGTGACAGGGGCATGAACACTGAAGCTTTCTTT
CAISDRGMNTEAFF
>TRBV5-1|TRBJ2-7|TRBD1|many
TGCGCCAGCAGCGGAGACAGGGCACCCTACGAGCAGTACTTC
CASSGDRAPYEQYF
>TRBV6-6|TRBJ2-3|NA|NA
TGTGCCAGCAGTTACCCGGGGGCTAGCGGAGATACGCAGTATTTT
CASSYPGASGDTQYF
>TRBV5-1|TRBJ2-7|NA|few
TGCGCCAGCAGGGTGGACTTCACCATCTCCTACGAGCAGTACTTC
CASRVDFTISYEQYF
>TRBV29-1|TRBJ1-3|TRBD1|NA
TGCAGCGTTTCGCCCGGGACAGGCCTTGGAAACACCATATATTTT
CSVSPGTGLGNTIYF
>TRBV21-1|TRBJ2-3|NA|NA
TGTGCCAGCAGCAAATCATCCGGGACTCCCACAGATACGCAGTATTTT
CASSKSSGTPTDTQYF
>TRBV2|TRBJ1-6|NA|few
TGTGCCAGCAGTGCCTACAGGGAACGCCCGTCACCCCTCCACTTT
CASSAYRERPSPLHF
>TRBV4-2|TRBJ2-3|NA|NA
TGTGCCAGCAGCCGCGACCGAACCGGGACTGGCACAGATACGCAGTATTTT
CASSRDRTGTGTDTQYF
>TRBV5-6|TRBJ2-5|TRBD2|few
TGTGCCAGCAGCTACCCTAGCGGGGGACGCTGGGAGACCCAGTACTTC
CASSYPSGGRWETQYF
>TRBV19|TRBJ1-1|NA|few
TGTGCGAGTAGGCCCGCGGGCGCTGAAGCTTTCTTT
CASRPAGAEAFF
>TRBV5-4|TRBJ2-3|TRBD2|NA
TGTGCCAGCAGCTTACGAACTAGCGGGACCACAGATACGCAGTATTTT
CASSLRTSGTTDTQYF
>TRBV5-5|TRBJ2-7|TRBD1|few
TGTGCCAGCAGCCCCAAGACAGGGCCCAGCTCCTACGAGCAGTACTTC
CASSPKTGPSSYEQYF
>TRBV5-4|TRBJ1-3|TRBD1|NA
TGTGCCAGCAGCTGGACCTGGACAGGGGGCTCTGGAAACACCATATATTTT
CASSWTWTGGSGNTIYF
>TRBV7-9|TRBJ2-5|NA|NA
TGTGCCAGCAGTCGACAGGCTGAGACCCAGTACTTC
CASSRQAETQYF
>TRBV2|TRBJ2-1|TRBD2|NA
TGTGCCAGCGGACTAGACCAGTTCTTC
CASGLDQFF
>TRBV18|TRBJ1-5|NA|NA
TGTGCCAGCTCACCACTCCAGGGTGGGAATCAGCCCCAGCATTTT
CASSPLQGGNQPQHF
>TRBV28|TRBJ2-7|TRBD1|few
TGTGCCAGCCGGACAGGTCCCTACGAGCAGTACTTC
CASRTGPYEQYF
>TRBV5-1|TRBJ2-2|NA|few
TGCGCCAGCAGTCCCATCATAGACACCGGGGAGCTGTTTTTT
CASSPIIDTGELFF
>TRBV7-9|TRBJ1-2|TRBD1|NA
TGTGCCAGCAGCTTAGGGGAGGACAGGTTCTATGGCTACACCTTC
CASSLGEDRFYGYTF
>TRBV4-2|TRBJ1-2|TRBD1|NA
TGTGCCAGCAGCAAGGGGACAGGGGTAGGCTACACCTTC
CASSKGTGVGYTF
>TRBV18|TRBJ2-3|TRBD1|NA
TGTGCCAGCTCACCCAGGACAGGGACCCTAAGCACAGATACGCAGTATTTT
CASSPRTGTLSTDTQYF
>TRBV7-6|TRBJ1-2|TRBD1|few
TGTGCCAGCAGCACCCGGACAGGGAGGGACTATGGCTACACCTTC
CASSTRTGRDYGYTF
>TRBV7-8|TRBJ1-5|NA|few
TGTGCCAGCAGCTTATTAGATCTTGGTCAGCCCCAGCATTTT
CASSLLDLGQPQHF
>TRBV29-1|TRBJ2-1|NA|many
TGCAGCGTTGGGATAGCTAGCTCCTACAATGAGCAGTTCTTC
CSVGIASSYNEQFF
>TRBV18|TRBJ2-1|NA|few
TGTGCCAGCTCACCCCTCCGGGACTTCTCCTACAATGAGCAGTTCTTC
CASSPLRDFSYNEQFF
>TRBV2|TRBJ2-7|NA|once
TGTGCCAGCAGTACTAGTTACGAGCAGTACTTC
CASSTSYEQYF
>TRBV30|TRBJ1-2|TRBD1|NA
TGTGCCTGGAGTGCAGGGGGCTATGGCTACACCTTC
CAWSAGGYGYTF